A single sample gave rise to the 19 T cell receptor beta chains below, sequenced in a study of T cells in Graves' hyperthyroidism and ophthalmopathy. RNA transcripts yielded amplified TCR beta CDR3 regions. Carried out on the TCR CDR3, a first-round RT-PCR used the HTBI primer set. In TCRdb, the multiplex PCR reads were re-called with MiXCR into one record per CDR3 protein. The table lists roughly 380,000 distinct CDR3 sequences, approximately 20% of them singletons, with roughly 3.5% in the top ten. What was sequenced was blood. The origin of the receptors is a woman aged 18-30 years with Graves' hyperthyroidism.

This rearrangement joins TRBV7-8 to TRBJ2-7; 12 bases line up with TRBD1. CDR1 and CDR2 (germline): SGHVS, FQNEAQ. This CDR3 contains 16 residues. V was clipped by 5 bases and J by 5 bases; unmatched bases: 10. CDR3: CASSRSTGTGGDEQYF. The CDR3 DNA is TGTGCCAGCAGCCGATCCACCGGGACAGGGGGCGACGAGCAGTACTTC.

This clonotype was seen ten or more times. This is likely a read error, given that the CDR3 carries no conserved phenylalanine or tryptophan at its end. The V and J genes are TRBV12-3 or TRBV12-4 and TRBJ2-7, with a tentative D call TRBD1 (6 bases). The CDR3 length is 14 residues. The V end was cut by 5 bases, the J end by 2 bases, with 13 bases between. CDR3 in amino acids: CASSPVTGPYEQYL. The CDR3 region has the DNA TGTGCCAGCAGTCCAGTGACAGGACCCTACGAGCAGTACCTC.

This clonotype was recorded many times. This chain links TRBV7-2 with TRBJ2-7, with D perhaps given as TRBD1 or TRBD2 (6 bases each). V was trimmed by 6 bases and J by 5 bases, leaving 14 bases between them. Germline assignment: CDR1 SGHTA and CDR2 FQGNSA. CDR3 length equals 13 residues. The CDR3 sequence: CASSLGGPNEQYF. Here the CDR3 DNA reads TGTGCCAGCAGTCTGGGGGGCCCCAACGAGCAGTACTTC.

This clonotype appeared a few times. V usage is TRBV12-3 or TRBV12-4 and J usage is TRBJ2-7; tentative D call: TRBD1 (7 bases). Trimming shortened V by 6 bases and J by 7 bases, and 22 bases separated the two germline ends. The CDR3 spans 15 residues. CDR3: CASRPAGTAGGEQYF. The CDR3 coding sequence is TGTGCCAGCAGGCCTGCGGGGACAGCGGGCGGGGAGCAGTACTTC.

This clonotype was recorded at least ten times. The rearrangement uses TRBV5-1 and TRBJ1-1; D remains unclear. The CDR3 covers 14 residues. The V and J ends lost 3 bases and 7 bases respectively, with 16 bases between them. Germline V CDR1 and CDR2: SGHRS, YFSETQ. The CDR3 DNA reads as TGCGCCAGCAGCTCCCCGGGTCAGACTTATGAAGCTTTCTTT. Its translation: CASSSPGQTYEAFF.

This clonotype was seen only a few times. The J gene is TRBJ1-2, the V gene TRBV7-9, with D tentatively TRBD1 (5 bases). Germline CDR1 is SEHNR and CDR2 is FQNEAQ (reference sequence). The CDR3 extends over 15 amino acids. V lost 5 bases and J lost 4, with 17 bases in between. The CDR3 loop is CASSLIDSLFYGYTF. DNA for the CDR3: TGTGCCAGCAGCCTAATCGACAGCCTCTTCTATGGCTACACCTTC.

This clonotype was counted between two and nine times. The rearrangement joins TRBV6-1 to TRBJ1-1; D might be TRBD1 (5 bases). Trimming pared 6 bases from V and 11 bases from J, leaving 16 bases between. Looked up from germline, CDR1 is MNHNS and CDR2 is SASEGT. This CDR3 region has 12 residues. The CDR3 here is CASRLVREIAFF. CDR3 coding DNA: TGTGCCAGCAGGTTGGTCAGGGAGATCGCTTTCTTT.

This clonotype was recorded at least ten times. The J gene is TRBJ2-5, the V gene TRBV6-1; 7 bases agree with TRBD1. CDR1 MNHNS and CDR2 SASEGT come from the germline V gene. The CDR3 spans 14 residues. V shed 8 bases and J 4 bases; nucleotides not matched to a gene: 10. The CDR3 protein is CASSAGTAVETQYF. The CDR3, as DNA: TGTGCCAGCTCTGCCGGGACAGCCGTAGAGACCCAGTACTTC.

Ten or more counts support this clonotype. The chain couples TRBV5-1 to TRBJ2-2; 9 positions match TRBD1. Germline CDR1 SGHRS, CDR2 YFSETQ. The J segment lost 7 bases and the V segment lost 5 bases, leaving 9 bases of the junction unmatched. The length of the CDR3 is 15 residues. The CDR3 coding sequence is TGCGCCAGCAGGTCGCCGGGACAGGGACACGGGGAGCTGTTTTTT. Residues: CASRSPGQGHGELFF.

On this clonotype itself: No conserved phenylalanine or tryptophan ends this CDR3, so it is likely a read error. The chain has TRBV7-9 and TRBJ1-2; D is unresolved. The CDR3 contains 13 residues. V was clipped by 4 bases and J by 3 bases, with 9 bases between them. Looked up from germline, CDR1 is SEHNR and CDR2 is FQNEAQ (reference sequence). CDR3 sequence (DNA): TGTGCCAGCAGCTACCCCCCCCACTATGGCTACACCCTC. Protein product: CASSYPPHYGYTL.

This clonotype turned up a few times. One junction end does not reproduce the germline sequence, and a read error may be involved. The chain joins TRBV4-1 to TRBJ2-3; a weak D match, TRBD2 (5 bases). The CDR3 is made up of 16 amino acids. Germline V gives CDR1 MGHRA, CDR2 YSYEKL. CDR3 nucleotides: TGCGCCAGCAGCGCCATAGGACTCGTTAGCAGAGATACGCAGTATTTT. As protein: CASSAIGLVSRDTQYF.

There are many counts of this clonotype. V is TRBV6-1 and J is TRBJ1-2, with no clear D. Germline values: CDR1 MNHNS, CDR2 SASEGT. This CDR3 region has 11 residues. V was cut by 6 bases and J by 8 bases, with 10 bases left in between. This chain's CDR3 is CASRPFGGYTF. DNA of the CDR3: TGTGCCAGCAGGCCGTTTGGGGGCTACACCTTC.

This clonotype has a count of ten or more. In nucleotides, the CDR3 is TGTGCCAGCAGCCACATGGGGTCCCTTTCCTATGGCTACACCTTC. Its protein is CASSHMGSLSYGYTF. J is TRBJ1-2 and V is TRBV3-1; D call uncertain. Germline CDR1 LGHDT, CDR2 YNNKEL (reference sequence). The V gene lost 3 bases and the J gene lost 4 bases, with 15 bases spanning the gap. CDR3 length equals 15 residues.

This clonotype was observed a few times. Written as DNA, the CDR3 is TGTGCCTGGGCTCCGGGCCTAATGAGCTACACCTTC. Encoded protein: CAWAPGLMSYTF. This chain connects TRBV30 to TRBJ1-2; D is ambiguous. Germline-derived CDR1 and CDR2 are GTSNPN and SVGIG (reference sequence). Trimming removed 5 bases from V and 9 bases from J, with 16 bases in between. This CDR3 is 12 amino acids long.

This clonotype was counted ten times or more. This chain uses TRBV19 with TRBJ1-1; D is perhaps TRBD1 (6 bases). CDR1 is LNHDA and CDR2 is SQIVND in the germline V gene (reference sequence). V gave up 6 bases and J gave up 4 bases, with 15 bases separating them. There are 14 residues in the CDR3. The CDR3 nucleotides read TGTGCCAGTAGCACACAGGGCGTCGGCACTGAAGCTTTCTTT. It is translated as CASSTQGVGTEAFF.

On this clonotype itself: Possible read error: a much larger clone is one base away. The chain joins TRBV24-1 to TRBJ2-2, with 7 bases that match TRBD2. Germline CDR1 and CDR2: KGHDR and SFDVKD. The CDR3 has 13 residues. The CDR3 reads CASGTINTGEPFF. CDR3 coding DNA: TGTGCCTCGGGGACTATAAACACCGGGGAGCCGTTTTTT.

This sequence joins TRBV3-1 and TRBJ2-2; no definite D call. The germline V and J ends were trimmed by 3 bases and 7 bases, with 12 bases remaining between them. The CDR3 has 14 residues. Germline CDR1 and CDR2: LGHDT and YNNKEL (reference sequence). The CDR3 bases are TGTGCCAGCAGCCAGGTGGCCATGGGCGGGGAGCTGTTTTTT. Translated, it gives CASSQVAMGGELFF.

The table lists this clonotype with many counts. The V and J genes are TRBV20-1 and TRBJ1-6; D gene ambiguous. V was clipped by 4 bases and J by 9 bases, with 13 bases between them. This CDR3 is built from 13 residues. From germline, CDR1 is DFQATT and CDR2 SNEGSKA (reference sequence). CDR3 region: CSAMNAGLSPLHF. The DNA for the CDR3 is TGCAGTGCTATGAACGCAGGTCTTTCACCCCTCCACTTT.

This clonotype was found many times. J is TRBJ2-7 and V is TRBV7-9, with 7 bases identical to TRBD2. CDR3 length: 15 amino acids. Germline-derived CDR1 and CDR2 are SEHNR and FQNEAQ (reference sequence). V shed 5 bases and J 7 bases; nucleotides not matched to a gene: 14. DNA of the CDR3: TGTGCCAGCAGCACCAAAACCGGGACTAATGGTGAGCAGTACTTC. It is translated as CASSTKTGTNGEQYF.